This passage covers 25 T cell receptor beta chains from one sample sequenced in a study of spatial heterogeneity in lung cancer (dated by TCRdb to the late 2010s). The intended sense of this specimen's time point label: blood at routine non-recurrence follow-up after resection. Libraries were constructed by 5' RACE. Sequencing used a NextSeq 500. TCRdb itself trimmed the public reads at Q25 with fastp, ran MiXCR and retained productive beta chains. Rows are combined by CDR3 protein, so each entry shows the most common genes and DNA. Within this sample are about 94,000 distinct CDR3 sequences, with less than 20% of them counted one time only. About a fifth of the sample rests with the top ten. This sample comprised PBMCs, obtained at follow-up. These receptors were obtained from a male donor with early-stage non-small cell lung cancer.

This clonotype has just a few counts. The V and J genes are TRBV2 and TRBJ2-1; the D is unclear. The CDR3 covers 14 residues. Germline V CDR1 and CDR2: SNHLY, FYNNEI. V lost 1 base to trimming and J lost 4 bases, with 8 bases between them. The CDR3 spells CASSEGLLYNEQFF. For the CDR3, the DNA is TGTGCCAGCAGTGAAGGGCTGTTGTACAATGAGCAGTTCTTC.

There are a few counts of this clonotype. The gene calls are TRBV6-1 and TRBJ2-4; D gene uncertain. Germline V gene lookup returns CDR1 MNHNS and CDR2 SASEGT. Trimming cost V 10 bases and J 15 bases, with 16 bases left between them. The CDR3 covers 10 residues. The CDR3 bases are TGTGCCACCTTCGCCCCACCTAGGTACTTC. Translation: CATFAPPRYF.

In this sample, this clonotype turned up a few times. The chain links TRBV5-4 to TRBJ2-2; 8 bases agree with TRBD1. V was clipped by 7 bases and J by 5 bases; unmatched bases: 7. In germline, CDR1 is SGHNT, CDR2 YYREEE (reference sequence). CDR3 size: 14 residues. This CDR3 reads CASAMTGVTGELFF. The CDR3 DNA reads as TGTGCCAGCGCCATGACAGGGGTTACCGGGGAGCTGTTTTTT.

This chain connects TRBV4-1 to TRBJ2-1, with no clear D. V lost 1 base and J lost 2, with 9 bases in between. The CDR3 contains 15 residues. The germline gives CDR1 MGHRA, CDR2 YSYEKL. Written as DNA, the CDR3 is TGCGCCAGCAGCCAAGTGTCAACCCCCTACAATGAGCAGTTCTTC. The encoded protein is CASSQVSTPYNEQFF.

J is TRBJ1-5 and V is TRBV6-1; a weak D match, TRBD1 (5 bases). Germline V gene sequence: CDR1 MNHNS, CDR2 SASEGT. V was clipped by 6 bases and J by 6 bases, with 15 bases between them. CDR3 size: 14 residues. The CDR3: CASRGERVSQPQHF. The CDR3 DNA sequence: TGTGCCAGCAGAGGGGAAAGGGTGAGTCAGCCCCAGCATTTT.

In its sample, this clonotype was seen once. The CDR3 sequence: CSARVGSGQETQYF. The DNA of the CDR3 is TGCAGTGCTAGAGTCGGCAGTGGGCAAGAGACCCAGTACTTC. The rearrangement links TRBV20-1 to TRBJ2-5; the D is unclear. Germline-derived CDR1 and CDR2 are DFQATT and SNEGSKA (reference sequence). This CDR3 has 14 residues. With 1 base removed from V and 2 bases from J, the gap between germline ends came to 11 bases.

This clonotype was counted between two and nine times. The genes are TRBV25-1 and TRBJ2-5; D possibly matches TRBD1 or TRBD2 (5 bases each). Between the trimmed V and J ends, which lost 0 bases and 5 bases, there was a span of 13 bases. This CDR3 is 15 amino acids long. CDR1 is MGHDK and CDR2 is SYGVNS in the germline V gene. The CDR3 sequence is CASSEYGGNRETQYF. In DNA form, the CDR3 reads TGTGCCAGCAGTGAATATGGGGGAAATAGGGAGACCCAGTACTTC.

This clonotype was counted a few times. The chain carries TRBV30 and TRBJ2-7; TRBD1 agrees at 9 bases. Germline V lookup: CDR1 GTSNPN, CDR2 SVGIG (reference sequence). CDR3 length: 13 amino acids. V lost 5 bases and J lost 2; bases outside the gene matches: 4. The CDR3 bases are TGTGCCTGGTCTGGACAGGGGCCCTACGAGCAGTACTTC. Protein product: CAWSGQGPYEQYF.

The gene calls are TRBV29-1 and TRBJ2-1; D not certain. Germline V CDR1 and CDR2: SQVTM, ANQGSEA. The CDR3 runs to 13 residues. Trimming pared 1 base from V and 13 bases from J, leaving 17 bases between. The CDR3 bases are TGCAGCGTTGAAGCGACGGCAGGCGACGCTCAGTTCTTC. This encodes CSVEATAGDAQFF.

This clonotype is medium-sized by share. The chain employs TRBV4-3 and TRBJ2-3, with 11 positions matching TRBD2. This CDR3 has 17 amino acids. Germline lookup yields CDR1 LGHNA and CDR2 YSLEER. With V trimmed by 0 bases and J by 7 bases, 9 bases remained unmatched. The CDR3 loop reads CASSQDRTSGGVNTQYF. For the CDR3, the DNA is TGCGCCAGCAGCCAAGATCGTACTAGCGGGGGAGTAAATACGCAGTATTTT.

This clonotype came up a few times. The chain is built from TRBV7-3 and TRBJ1-6; possibly TRBD1 for D (5 bases). This CDR3 has 14 residues. CDR1 is SGHTA, CDR2 FQGTGA, per germline. Deletions cut 5 bases from V and 6 bases from J, with 11 bases between. CDR3 bases: TGTGCCAGCAGCCTGGGGACCTCTAATTCACCCCTCCACTTT. It translates to CASSLGTSNSPLHF. Together with reference TRBV7-3 and TRBJ1-6, the CDR3 gives the full variable domain: GAGVSQTPSNKVTEKGKYVELRCDPISGHTALYWYRQSLGQGPEFLIYFQGTGAADDSGLPNDRFFAVRPEGSVSTLKIQRTERGDSAVYLCASSLGTSNSPLHFGNGTRLTVT.

The rearrangement links TRBV12-3 or TRBV12-4 to TRBJ1-2; perhaps TRBD1 as D (5 bases). This CDR3 comprises 15 residues. Deletions cut 5 bases from V and 8 bases from J, with 21 bases between. The CDR3 loop is CASSPRRRAILGYTF. The CDR3 bases are TGTGCCAGCAGTCCAAGGCGCAGGGCAATCCTAGGCTACACCTTC.

J is TRBJ2-7 and V is TRBV20-1, with 7 positions matching TRBD1. V shed 0 bases, J shed 3 bases, and the junction held 5 bases outside the gene matches. CDR1 and CDR2 from the germline V gene are DFQATT and SNEGSKA (reference sequence). The CDR3 contains 14 residues. CDR3 amino acids: CSARDRRTGYEQYF. Written as DNA, the CDR3 is TGCAGTGCTAGAGACAGGAGGACAGGCTACGAGCAGTACTTC.

This clonotype was seen only a few times. This chain links TRBV7-9 with TRBJ1-1; a possible D gene is TRBD1 (6 bases). Per the germline V gene, CDR1 is SEHNR and CDR2 is FQNEAQ (reference sequence). This CDR3 has 13 residues. The V gene lost 5 bases and the J gene lost 7 bases, with 14 bases spanning the gap. CDR3 DNA sequence: TGTGCCAGCAGCCCCCGACAGGAGTATGAAGCTTTCTTT. Protein: CASSPRQEYEAFF.

This clonotype was counted a few times. The rearrangement joins TRBV12-3 or TRBV12-4 to TRBJ2-7, with no clear D. The CDR3 totals 13 residues. V was clipped by 2 bases and J by 7 bases, with 12 bases between them. Here the CDR3 DNA reads TGTGCCAGCAGTTTATTCGACGGAATGGAGCAGTACTTC. Amino acid sequence: CASSLFDGMEQYF.

This clonotype came up a few times. J is TRBJ2-3 and V is TRBV12-3 or TRBV12-4; TRBD2 matches 7 bases. The CDR3 consists of 17 residues. J was trimmed by 1 base and V by 5 bases; bases with no gene match: 12. In nucleotides, the CDR3 is TGTGCCAGCAGTCTTAGAGGACTAGTCCTTCGCACAGATACGCAGTATTTT. It translates to CASSLRGLVLRTDTQYF.

A few counts support this clonotype. The V gene is TRBV7-2, the J gene TRBJ2-1; D is unclear. V gave up 5 bases and J gave up 0 bases, with 8 bases separating them. Germline CDR1 reads SGHTA; CDR2 reads FQGNSA. The CDR3 sequence is 14 residues long. CDR3 region: CASSHIYSYNEQFF. In nucleotides, the CDR3 is TGTGCCAGCAGCCACATATACTCCTACAATGAGCAGTTCTTC.

The chain uses TRBV29-1 and TRBJ1-4, with D hard to call. The CDR3 has 13 amino acids. The V gene's germline CDR1 is SQVTM and CDR2 ANQGSEA. V was pared by 5 bases and J by 7 bases, with 14 bases between. CDR3 sequence reads: CSVSLGLIEKLFF. Written as DNA, the CDR3 is TGCAGCGTTAGTCTGGGTCTAATTGAAAAACTGTTTTTT. Drawing the rest from reference TRBV29-1 and TRBJ1-4, the complete variable domain is SAVISQKPSRDICQRGTSLTIQCQVDSQVTMMFWYRQQPGQSLTLIATANQGSEATYESGFVIDKFPISRPNLTFSTLTVSNMSPEDSSIYLCSVSLGLIEKLFFGSGTQLSVL.

This chain joins TRBV11-2 and TRBJ2-7; possibly TRBD2 for D (6 bases). Germline V gene data show CDR1 as SGHAT and CDR2 as FQNNGV. The V gene lost 5 bases and the J gene lost 4 bases, with 18 bases spanning the gap. The CDR3 sequence is 15 residues long. The CDR3 loop is CASSNPPRRAYEQYV. CDR3 sequence (DNA): TGTGCCAGCAGCAACCCCCCCAGGAGGGCATACGAGCAGTACGTC.

This clonotype came up a few times. This chain joins TRBV20-1 and TRBJ1-5; no reliable D call. V was clipped by 4 bases and J by 7 bases, with 17 bases between them. Germline CDR1 DFQATT, CDR2 SNEGSKA (reference sequence). CDR3 size: 14 residues. DNA for the CDR3: TGCAGTGCTACCCCCCCCACCGGTGGCCAGCCCCAGCATTTT. This sequence encodes CSATPPTGGQPQHF.

The J gene is TRBJ1-4, the V gene TRBV4-3; a possible D gene is TRBD1 (6 bases). There are 15 residues in the CDR3. Germline V gene sequence: CDR1 LGHNA, CDR2 YSLEER. V dropped 4 bases and J dropped 8 bases, with 17 bases sitting between them. The DNA for the CDR3 is TGCGCCAGCAGCCTCGACGTCGGAGGGGGGGAAAAACTGTTTTTT. It is translated as CASSLDVGGGEKLFF.

A remark on this clonotype: The junction departs from the called germline gene at one end, perhaps through a read error. The rearrangement uses TRBV20-1 and TRBJ1-1; D is ambiguous. CDR3 length: 14 residues. Germline-derived CDR1 and CDR2 are DFQATT and SNEGSKA (reference sequence). The DNA of the CDR3 is TGTAGTGCTAGTAGAGGGTCTAAGACCTCTGAAGCTTTCTTT. This encodes CSASRGSKTSEAFF.

This clonotype was seen many times. The chain couples TRBV7-8 to TRBJ2-6; the D is unclear. V lost 1 base to trimming and J lost 5 bases, with 0 bases between them. The germline gives CDR1 SGHVS, CDR2 FQNEAQ. The CDR3 covers 12 residues. In nucleotides, the CDR3 is TGTGCCAGCAGCTTAGGGGCCAACGTCCTGACTTTC. Translated: CASSLGANVLTF.

This clonotype was picked up many times. The chain uses TRBV30 and TRBJ2-7; TRBD2 aligns across 7 bases. Looked up from germline, CDR1 is GTSNPN and CDR2 is SVGIG (reference sequence). V shed 0 bases and J 2 bases; nucleotides not matched to a gene: 4. CDR3 size: 14 residues. The CDR3 DNA is TGTGCCTGGAGTGTACAAGCGGGGACCTACGAGCAGTACTTC. Encoded protein: CAWSVQAGTYEQYF. Full variable domain (missing parts from reference TRBV30 and TRBJ2-7): SQTIHQWPATLVQPVGSPLSLECTVEGTSNPNLYWYRQAAGRGLQLLFYSVGIGQISSEVPQNLSASRPQDRQFILSSKKLLLSDSGFYLCAWSVQAGTYEQYFGPGTRLTVT.

This clonotype has a handful of counts. The chain recombines TRBV9 with TRBJ2-5, with D possibly TRBD2 on 6 matching bases. The CDR3 is made up of 15 amino acids. V gave up 0 bases and J gave up 3 bases, with 12 bases separating them. Per the germline V gene, CDR1 is SGDLS and CDR2 is YYNGEE. The CDR3 nucleotides read TGTGCCAGCAGCGTAGACGGGACTGAAAAAGAGACCCAGTACTTC. Its translation: CASSVDGTEKETQYF.